These T cell receptor beta chains were read from a single sample in a study of blood T cell repertoires in COVID-19. Measured with immunoSEQ multiplex PCR; TCRdb has only the in-frame clones, and not every one. Counted here are roughly 55,000 clones, around 86% occurring once; the ten biggest clones make up about 1.8%. Sequenced material: peripheral blood. Receptor source: an older woman with acute or convalescent COVID-19. Both conserved end residues are part of each CDR3. Fields, in order: D gene, CDR3 length, V gene, J gene, clone size, CDR3 DNA, CDR3 protein. A D gene is named only where the DNA matches it firmly. Size is stated for part of the rows, as once, few or many counts, or as a class when the clone is expanded.

D: TRBD2
length: 15
V: TRBV6-5
J: TRBJ2-7
size: -
DNA: TGTGCCAGCAGTAATATAGCGGGAGCAGTGTACGAGCAGTACTTC
CDR3: CASSNIAGAVYEQYF

D: -
length: 12
V: TRBV28
J: TRBJ1-2
size: -
DNA: TGTGCCAGCAGTCAGGTTAACTATGGCTACACCTTC
CDR3: CASSQVNYGYTF

D: TRBD1
length: 13
V: TRBV2
J: TRBJ2-2
size: -
DNA: TGTGCCACCCAGGGGGCCGACACCGGGGAGCTGTTTTTT
CDR3: CATQGADTGELFF

D: -
length: 17
V: TRBV24-1
J: TRBJ2-3
size: -
DNA: TGTGCCACCAGTGATCCGACCCAGGGGATAATCACAGATACGCAGTATTTT
CDR3: CATSDPTQGIITDTQYF

D: TRBD1
length: 13
V: TRBV10-3
J: TRBJ1-1
size: few
DNA: TGTGCCTCAAACGGACAGGGTAACACTGAAGCTTTCTTT
CDR3: CASNGQGNTEAFF

D: -
length: 15
V: TRBV13
J: TRBJ1-1
size: once
DNA: TGTGCCAGCAGCTTAAGGAGGACTCAAGACCGTGAAGCTTTCTTT
CDR3: CASSLRRTQDREAFF

D: TRBD2
length: 19
V: TRBV19
J: TRBJ2-6
size: -
DNA: TGTGCCAGTAGTATGCCGGGACTAGCGGAAAACTCTGGGGCCAACGTCCTGACTTTC
CDR3: CASSMPGLAENSGANVLTF

D: TRBD2
length: 18
V: TRBV9
J: TRBJ2-2
size: -
DNA: TGTGCCACGGAAAAACCCCCAATAGCGGGAGGGGACACCGGGGAGCTGTTTTTT
CDR3: CATEKPPIAGGDTGELFF

D: -
length: 14
V: TRBV12-2
J: TRBJ1-2
size: few
DNA: TGTGCAAGTCGCTTCTCAGGGACAGGTTATGGCTACACCTTC
CDR3: CASRFSGTGYGYTF

D: -
length: 13
V: TRBV30
J: TRBJ1-2
size: -
DNA: TGTGCCTGGAGTGGACAGCCTAACTATGGCTACACCTTC
CDR3: CAWSGQPNYGYTF

D: -
length: 14
V: TRBV7-2
J: TRBJ1-2
size: -
DNA: TGTGCCAGCAGTCGGGTGGGTTCCTTAAAGGGCTACACCTTC
CDR3: CASSRVGSLKGYTF

D: -
length: 15
V: TRBV18
J: TRBJ1-1
size: -
DNA: TGTGCCAGCTCACCAAGCAGGGGATGGAACACTGAAGCTTTCTTT
CDR3: CASSPSRGWNTEAFF

D: TRBD1
length: 13
V: TRBV28
J: TRBJ2-3
size: -
DNA: TGTGCCAGCAGGGGACAGGGGAGGGATACGCAGTATTTT
CDR3: CASRGQGRDTQYF

D: TRBD1
length: 14
V: TRBV5-1
J: TRBJ2-5
size: -
DNA: TGCGCCAGCAGCCCAGGGACAGGTGGAGAGACCCAGTACTTC
CDR3: CASSPGTGGETQYF

D: -
length: 14
V: TRBV7-9
J: TRBJ1-6
size: -
DNA: TGTGCCAGCAGCTTAAACCAGGGCGATTCACCCCTCCACTTT
CDR3: CASSLNQGDSPLHF

D: TRBD1
length: 13
V: TRBV6-5
J: TRBJ1-5
size: -
DNA: TGTGCCAGCAGTTACAGGGACAGATGGCCCCAGCATTTT
CDR3: CASSYRDRWPQHF

D: TRBD1
length: 15
V: TRBV27
J: TRBJ2-5
size: -
DNA: TGTGCCAGCAGTACCTGGACAGGGAGGCAAGAGACCCAGTACTTC
CDR3: CASSTWTGRQETQYF

D: TRBD1
length: 14
V: TRBV28
J: TRBJ1-1
size: -
DNA: TGTGCCAGCAGAATTACAGGGGCCCGGACTGAAGCTTTCTTT
CDR3: CASRITGARTEAFF

D: -
length: 15
V: TRBV5-5
J: TRBJ1-5
size: once
DNA: TGTGCCAGCAGCTTGGGCGCCGTTACCAATCAGCCCCAGCATTTT
CDR3: CASSLGAVTNQPQHF

D: TRBD1
length: 15
V: TRBV29-1
J: TRBJ2-2
size: -
DNA: TGCAGCGTTGAATTGGGGCCCACAGGGGCCGGGGAGCTGTTTTTT
CDR3: CSVELGPTGAGELFF

D: TRBD1
length: 14
V: TRBV6-5
J: TRBJ1-2
size: -
DNA: TGTGCCAGCAGGGCAGGGGGCGCGGGTGGTGGCTACACCTTC
CDR3: CASRAGGAGGGYTF

D: TRBD2
length: 15
V: TRBV24-1
J: TRBJ2-5
size: -
DNA: TGTGCCACCAGTGATCCCGGGACTAGCGGCGAGACCCAGTACTTC
CDR3: CATSDPGTSGETQYF

D: TRBD2
length: 13
V: TRBV7-9
J: TRBJ2-3
size: -
DNA: TGTGCCAGCAGCCGCGGGGGGACAGATACGCAGTATTTT
CDR3: CASSRGGTDTQYF

D: TRBD2
length: 16
V: TRBV4-2
J: TRBJ2-1
size: -
DNA: TGTGCCAGCAGCCAAGTGGCGGGAGAGAAGGACAATGAGCAGTTCTTC
CDR3: CASSQVAGEKDNEQFF

D: -
length: 13
V: TRBV7-8
J: TRBJ1-2
size: -
DNA: TGTGCCAGCAGCTATCAGGGGAACTATGGCTACACCTTC
CDR3: CASSYQGNYGYTF

D: TRBD1
length: 16
V: TRBV28
J: TRBJ1-1
size: -
DNA: TGTGCCAGCAGTTTACCACAGGGGATCCTGAACACTGAAGCTTTCTTT
CDR3: CASSLPQGILNTEAFF

D: -
length: 14
V: TRBV30
J: TRBJ1-4
size: -
DNA: TGTGCCGGAGGTCGGGGGGCGCGAAGTGAAAAACTGTTTTTT
CDR3: CAGGRGARSEKLFF

D: -
length: 13
V: TRBV12-3/TRBV12-4
J: TRBJ1-5
size: -
DNA: TGTGCCAGCAGTGCTAGTTCGGCGAGGGCCCAGCATTTT
CDR3: CASSASSARAQHF

D: -
length: 15
V: TRBV27
J: TRBJ2-3
size: -
DNA: TGTGCCAGCAGTCTCACAGGGATCTACCCAGATACGCAGTATTTT
CDR3: CASSLTGIYPDTQYF

D: TRBD1
length: 17
V: TRBV5-4
J: TRBJ1-2
size: -
DNA: TGTGCCAGCAGCTTGCCGGGACAGGGGTCCTCCCAGGGGGGCTACACCTTC
CDR3: CASSLPGQGSSQGGYTF

D: -
length: 15
V: TRBV27
J: TRBJ1-2
size: few
DNA: TGTGCCAGCAGTTTTGTCGACAGGCGTAACTATGGCTACACCTTC
CDR3: CASSFVDRRNYGYTF

D: -
length: 14
V: TRBV19
J: TRBJ1-1
size: -
DNA: TGTGCCAGTAGTGCCCCCGGGAGGGGGGAGAGAGCTTTCTTT
CDR3: CASSAPGRGERAFF

D: -
length: 11
V: TRBV13
J: TRBJ1-2
size: -
DNA: TGTGCCAGCAGCGAGGGATATGGCTACACCTTC
CDR3: CASSEGYGYTF

D: TRBD2
length: 13
V: TRBV9
J: TRBJ2-3
size: -
DNA: TGTGCCAGCAGCGTTCTAGCGGGGAATACGCAGTATTTT
CDR3: CASSVLAGNTQYF

D: TRBD1
length: 14
V: TRBV6-6
J: TRBJ1-2
size: -
DNA: TGTGCCAGCAATCCCAATGACAGGGGTTATGGCTACACCTTC
CDR3: CASNPNDRGYGYTF

D: -
length: 12
V: TRBV5-4
J: TRBJ2-3
size: -
DNA: TGTGCCAGCAGCTTTCCCTTGGATACGCAGTATTTT
CDR3: CASSFPLDTQYF

D: -
length: 15
V: TRBV9
J: TRBJ1-4
size: -
DNA: TGTGCCAGCAGCGTAGGGGAACAGGGAGGGGAAAAACTGTTTTTT
CDR3: CASSVGEQGGEKLFF

D: -
length: 16
V: TRBV7-9
J: TRBJ1-3
size: -
DNA: TGTGCCAGCAGCTTAACGTCGGGTCTGTCTGGAAACACCATATATTTT
CDR3: CASSLTSGLSGNTIYF

D: -
length: 16
V: TRBV6-1
J: TRBJ2-1
size: -
DNA: TGTGCCAGCAGTGAATGGGGGTGGAGGGCTGATAATGAGCAGTTCTTC
CDR3: CASSEWGWRADNEQFF

D: TRBD1
length: 15
V: TRBV7-2
J: TRBJ1-5
size: -
DNA: TGTGCCAGCAGGCGACAGGGGGCTAGCAATCAGCCCCAGCATTTT
CDR3: CASRRQGASNQPQHF